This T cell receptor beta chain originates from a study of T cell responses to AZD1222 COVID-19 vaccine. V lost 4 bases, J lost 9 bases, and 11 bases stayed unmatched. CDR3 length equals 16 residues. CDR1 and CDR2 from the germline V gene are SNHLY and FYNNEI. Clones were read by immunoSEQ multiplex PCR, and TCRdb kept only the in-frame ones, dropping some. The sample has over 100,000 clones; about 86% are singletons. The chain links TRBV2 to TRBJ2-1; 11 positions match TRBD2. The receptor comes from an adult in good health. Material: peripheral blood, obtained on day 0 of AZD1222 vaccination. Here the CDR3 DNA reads TGTGCCAGCAGTGTTGACCTAGCGGGAGGAGGTGGTGAGCAGTTCTTC. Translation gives CASSVDLAGGGGEQFF.